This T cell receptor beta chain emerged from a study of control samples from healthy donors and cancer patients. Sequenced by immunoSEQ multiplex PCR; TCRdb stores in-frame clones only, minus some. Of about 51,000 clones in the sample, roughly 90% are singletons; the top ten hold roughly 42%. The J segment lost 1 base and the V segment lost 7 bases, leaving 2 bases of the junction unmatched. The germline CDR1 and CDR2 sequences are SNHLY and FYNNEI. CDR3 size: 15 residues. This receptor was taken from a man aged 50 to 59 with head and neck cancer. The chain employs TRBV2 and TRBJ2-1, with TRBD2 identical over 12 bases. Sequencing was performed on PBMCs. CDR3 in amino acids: CASTGLAGSYNEQFF. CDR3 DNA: TGTGCCAGCACCGGACTAGCGGGGTCCTACAATGAGCAGTTCTTC.